This paragraph reports one T cell receptor (beta chain). The authors' processing: For nucleated cells, counts were estimated from reference gene primer amplification. Sequenced by immunoSEQ multiplex PCR; TCRdb stores in-frame clones only, minus some. From that table come the V and J calls and clone size; the DNA was used to work out D and trimming. Among fewer than 450,000 clones listed, around 88% were seen once. The germline V gene encodes CDR1 GTSNPN and CDR2 SVGIG (reference sequence). The CDR3 has 15 amino acids. J was trimmed by 0 bases and V by 3 bases; bases with no gene match: 5. The data originate from a study of blood T cell repertoires in COVID-19. The overall study: Sites in the United States, Italy and Spain provided acute and convalescent COVID-19 samples. PBMCs, B-cell-depleted T cells, or T cells were the source of the cDNA or gDNA that made up the material.

Sequencing was done on a sample of peripheral blood. This receptor was obtained from a woman aged 45 to 65 with COVID-19, enrolled during active disease. The chain employs TRBV30 and TRBJ1-3; 7 bases map to TRBD1. The CDR3 sequence: CAWRLGQSSGNTIYF. The CDR3 coding sequence is TGTGCCTGGAGGTTGGGACAGAGCTCTGGAAACACCATATATTTT. The full variable domain, in which reference TRBV30 and TRBJ1-3 provide the parts outside the CDR3, is SQTIHQWPATLVQPVGSPLSLECTVEGTSNPNLYWYRQAAGRGLQLLFYSVGIGQISSEVPQNLSASRPQDRQFILSSKKLLLSDSGFYLCAWRLGQSSGNTIYFGEGSWLTVV.